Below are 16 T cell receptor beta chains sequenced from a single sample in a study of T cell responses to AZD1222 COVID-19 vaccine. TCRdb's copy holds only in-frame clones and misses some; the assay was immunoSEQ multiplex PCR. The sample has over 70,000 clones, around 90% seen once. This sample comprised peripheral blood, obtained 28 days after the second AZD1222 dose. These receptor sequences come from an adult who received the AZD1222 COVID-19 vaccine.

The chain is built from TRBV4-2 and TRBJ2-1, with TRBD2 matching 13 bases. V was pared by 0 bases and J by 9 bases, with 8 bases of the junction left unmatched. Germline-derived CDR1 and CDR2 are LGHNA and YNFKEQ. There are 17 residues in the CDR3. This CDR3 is CASSQETSGGARSEQFF. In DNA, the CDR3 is TGTGCCAGCAGCCAAGAAACTAGCGGGGGGGCGAGGAGTGAGCAGTTCTTC.

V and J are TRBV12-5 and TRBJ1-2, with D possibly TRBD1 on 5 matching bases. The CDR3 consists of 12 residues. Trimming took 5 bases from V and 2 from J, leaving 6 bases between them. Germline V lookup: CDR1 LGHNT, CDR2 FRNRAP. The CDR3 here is CASGAGNYGYTF. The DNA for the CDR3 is TGTGCTAGTGGTGCAGGGAACTATGGCTACACCTTC.

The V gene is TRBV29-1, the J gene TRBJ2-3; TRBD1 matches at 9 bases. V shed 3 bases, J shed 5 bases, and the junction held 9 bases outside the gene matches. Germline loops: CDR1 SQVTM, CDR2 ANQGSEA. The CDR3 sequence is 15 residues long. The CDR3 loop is CSVEGGDRVEDTQYF. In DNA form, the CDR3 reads TGCAGCGTTGAGGGGGGGGACAGGGTGGAAGATACGCAGTATTTT.

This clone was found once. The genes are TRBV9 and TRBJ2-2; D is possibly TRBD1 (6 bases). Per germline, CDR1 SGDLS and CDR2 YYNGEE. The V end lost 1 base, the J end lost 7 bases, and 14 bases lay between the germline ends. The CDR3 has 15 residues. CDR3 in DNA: TGTGCCAGCAGCGTAACCCAAACAGGGCACGGGGAGCTGTTTTTT. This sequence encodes CASSVTQTGHGELFF.

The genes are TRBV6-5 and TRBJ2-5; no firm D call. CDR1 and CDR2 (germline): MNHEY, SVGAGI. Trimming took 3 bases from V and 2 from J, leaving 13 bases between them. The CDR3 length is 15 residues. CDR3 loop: CASSYLQAGQETQYF. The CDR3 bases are TGTGCCAGCAGTTATCTTCAGGCAGGTCAAGAGACCCAGTACTTC.

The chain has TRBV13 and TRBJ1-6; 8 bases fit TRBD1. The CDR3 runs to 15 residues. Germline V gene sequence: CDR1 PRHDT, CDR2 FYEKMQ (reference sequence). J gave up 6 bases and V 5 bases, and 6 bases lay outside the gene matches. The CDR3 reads CASSVRGLGNSPLHF. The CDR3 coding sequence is TGTGCCAGCAGCGTCAGGGGGCTGGGTAATTCACCCCTCCACTTT.

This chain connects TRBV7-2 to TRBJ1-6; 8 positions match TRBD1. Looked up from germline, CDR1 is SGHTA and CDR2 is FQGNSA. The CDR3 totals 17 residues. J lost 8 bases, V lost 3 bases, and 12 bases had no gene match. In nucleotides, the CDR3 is TGTGCCAGCAGCTTGCCCCCGGACAGGGAAGATTATTCACCCCTCCACTTT. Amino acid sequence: CASSLPPDREDYSPLHF. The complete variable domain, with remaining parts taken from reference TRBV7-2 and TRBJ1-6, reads GAGVSQSPSNKVTEKGKDVELRCDPISGHTALYWYRQSLGQGLEFLIYFQGNSAPDKSGLPSDRFSAERTGGSVSTLTIQRTQQEDSAVYLCASSLPPDREDYSPLHFGNGTRLTVT.

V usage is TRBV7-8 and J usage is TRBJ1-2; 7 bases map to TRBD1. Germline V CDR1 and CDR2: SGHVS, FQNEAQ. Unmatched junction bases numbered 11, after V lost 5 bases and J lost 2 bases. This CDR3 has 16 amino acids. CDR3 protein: CASSPTGTAQNYGYTF. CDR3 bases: TGTGCCAGCAGCCCAACCGGGACAGCTCAAAACTATGGCTACACCTTC.

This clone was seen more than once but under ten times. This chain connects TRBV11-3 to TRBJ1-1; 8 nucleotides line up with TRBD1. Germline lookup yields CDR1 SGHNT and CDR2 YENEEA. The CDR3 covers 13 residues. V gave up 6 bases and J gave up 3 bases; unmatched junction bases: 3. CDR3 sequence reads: CASSPGQDTEAFF. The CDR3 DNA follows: TGTGCCAGCAGTCCGGGACAGGACACTGAAGCTTTCTTT.

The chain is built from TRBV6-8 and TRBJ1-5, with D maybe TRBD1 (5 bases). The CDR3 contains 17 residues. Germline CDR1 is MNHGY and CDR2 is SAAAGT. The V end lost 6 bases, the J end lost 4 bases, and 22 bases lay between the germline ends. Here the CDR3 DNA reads TGTGCCAGCAGCGACCGGGACTCAGGCGGTCGGAATCAGCCCCAGCATTTT. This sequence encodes CASSDRDSGGRNQPQHF.

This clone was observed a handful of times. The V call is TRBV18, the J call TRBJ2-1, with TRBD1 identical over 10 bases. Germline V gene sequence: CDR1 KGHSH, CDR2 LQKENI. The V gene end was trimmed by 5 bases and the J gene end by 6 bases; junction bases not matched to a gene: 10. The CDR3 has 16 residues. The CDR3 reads CASSAGQGSGSNEQFF. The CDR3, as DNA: TGTGCCAGCTCAGCGGGACAGGGGTCGGGGAGCAATGAGCAGTTCTTC. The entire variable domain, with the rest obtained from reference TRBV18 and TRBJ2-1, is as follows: NAGVMQNPRHLVRRRGQEARLRCSPMKGHSHVYWYRQLPEEGLKFMVYLQKENIIDESGMPKERFSAEFPKEGPSILRIQQVVRGDSAAYFCASSAGQGSGSNEQFFGPGTRLTVL.

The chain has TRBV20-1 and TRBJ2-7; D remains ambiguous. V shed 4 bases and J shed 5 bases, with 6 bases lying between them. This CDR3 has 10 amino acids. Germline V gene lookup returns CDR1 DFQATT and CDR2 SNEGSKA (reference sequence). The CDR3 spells CSATQNEQYF. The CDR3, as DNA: TGCAGTGCTACGCAGAACGAGCAGTACTTC.

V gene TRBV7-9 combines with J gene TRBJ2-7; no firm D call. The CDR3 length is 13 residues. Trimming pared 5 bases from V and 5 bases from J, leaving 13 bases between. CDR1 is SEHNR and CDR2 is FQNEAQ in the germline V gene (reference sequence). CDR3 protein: CASSPADSHEQYV. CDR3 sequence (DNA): TGTGCCAGCAGCCCGGCAGATTCCCACGAGCAGTACGTC.

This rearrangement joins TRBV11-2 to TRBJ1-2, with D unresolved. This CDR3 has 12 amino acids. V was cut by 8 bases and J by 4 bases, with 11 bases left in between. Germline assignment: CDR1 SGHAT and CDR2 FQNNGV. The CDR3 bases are TGTGCCAGCGTTACCGACGGCTATGGCTACACCTTC. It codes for CASVTDGYGYTF. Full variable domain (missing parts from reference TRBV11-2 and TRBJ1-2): EAGVAQSPRYKIIEKRQSVAFWCNPISGHATLYWYQQILGQGPKLLIQFQNNGVVDDSQLPKDRFSAERLKGVDSTLKIQPAKLEDSAVYLCASVTDGYGYTFGSGTRLTVV.

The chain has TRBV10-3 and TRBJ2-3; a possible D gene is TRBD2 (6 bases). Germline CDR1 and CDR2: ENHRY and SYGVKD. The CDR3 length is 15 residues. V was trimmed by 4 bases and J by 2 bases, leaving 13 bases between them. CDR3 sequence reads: CAISGTKPTTDTQYF. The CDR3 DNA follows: TGTGCCATCAGTGGGACTAAACCTACCACAGATACGCAGTATTTT.

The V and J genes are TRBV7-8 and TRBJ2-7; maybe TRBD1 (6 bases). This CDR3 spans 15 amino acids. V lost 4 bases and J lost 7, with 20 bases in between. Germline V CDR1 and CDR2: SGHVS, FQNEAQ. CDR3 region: CASSYRTERAWEQYF. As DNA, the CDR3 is TGTGCCAGCAGCTATAGGACAGAAAGGGCTTGGGAGCAGTACTTC.